In its sample, the clone carrying this T cell receptor beta chain was seen many times. With a duration under 2 months, the hyperthyroidism was newly diagnosed in patients aged 18 to 65. The CDR3 covers 11 residues. V was cut by 8 bases and J by 7 bases, with 14 bases left in between. The germline CDR1 and CDR2 sequences are SQVTM and ANQGSEA. The data are from a study of T cells in Graves' hyperthyroidism and ophthalmopathy. RNA transcripts provided the source from which TCR beta CDR3 regions were amplified. First-round RT-PCR of the TCR CDR3 relied on the HTBI primer set. MiXCR, applied by TCRdb to the multiplex PCR reads, yields one record per CDR3 protein. The sample shows roughly 840,000 distinct CDR3 sequences, over 35% of them seen only once.

What was sequenced was blood. The sequence was obtained from a man aged 18-30 years with Graves' hyperthyroidism. V usage is TRBV29-1 and J usage is TRBJ1-2, with D maybe TRBD1 (5 bases). CDR3: CSIPGGSGYTF. Written as DNA, the CDR3 is TGCAGCATTCCCGGGGGTAGTGGCTACACCTTC.